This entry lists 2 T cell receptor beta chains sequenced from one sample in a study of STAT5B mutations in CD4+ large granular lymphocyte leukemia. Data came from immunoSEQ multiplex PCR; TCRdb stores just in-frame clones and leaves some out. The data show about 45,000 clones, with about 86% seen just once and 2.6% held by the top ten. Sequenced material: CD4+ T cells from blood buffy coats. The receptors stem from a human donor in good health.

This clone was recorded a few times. The CDR3 bases are TGTGCCAGCAGCCTGGACAGGGGAAACTATGGCTACACCTTC. Amino acid sequence: CASSLDRGNYGYTF. V and J are TRBV2 and TRBJ1-2; 9 nucleotides match TRBD1. V dropped 6 bases and J dropped 2; count of bases not matched to a gene: 4. The germline V gene has CDR1 SNHLY and CDR2 FYNNEI. The CDR3 totals 14 residues.

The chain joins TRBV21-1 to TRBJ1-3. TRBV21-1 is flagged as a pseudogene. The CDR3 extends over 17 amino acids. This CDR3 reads CASSKVFNADSGNTIYF. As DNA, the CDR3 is TGTGCCAGCAGCAAAGTATTCAACGCGGACTCTGGAAACACCATATATTTT.